This T cell receptor beta chain was recovered during a study of T cell repertoires in cytomegalovirus infection. Study-wide background: Both recently identified HLA-C-restricted and well-studied HLA-B-restricted CMV epitopes were used in the study. Public TCR beta signatures marked donors with CMV infection and the matching HLA. Study-wide results and caveats: HLA-C-restricted CMV clonotypes gave the most frequent clonotype in two of eight donors.

TCRdb processed the reads anew with MiXCR; each CDR3 protein has one entry. The sample consists of some 900,000 distinct CDR3 sequences, about 33% of them appearing once. With regard to this clonotype: Its antigen is currently unknown.

Germline values: CDR1 SGHVS, CDR2 FNYEAQ. The V end was cut by 5 bases, the J end by 6 bases, with 14 bases between. The CDR3 extends over 14 amino acids. This chain links TRBV7-6 with TRBJ2-1; D not certain. This sequence originates from a human donor in good health (CMV status not recorded). Some clones in this sample may be carry-over from other donors' samples. The sequences come from cultured CD8+ T cells from PBMCs, collected from culture after CMV antigen stimulation. The CDR3 DNA reads as TGTGCCAGCAGCACCCGGGCCCCGGGCAATGAGCAGTTCTTC. Translating gives CASSTRAPGNEQFF.